This T cell receptor (beta chain) is drawn from a study of vaccination effects on CD4 cells after COVID-19. On the study more broadly: Participants completed two doses of the BNT162b2 or mRNA-1273 vaccine. Notes on the study in general: Early post-infection timepoints were missing from the study, which also had few convalescent patients.

Worth noting for this clone: Its antigen is currently unknown.

Sequenced by immunoSEQ multiplex PCR; TCRdb stores in-frame clones only, minus some. This table holds approximately 37,000 clones, over 60% found once. ViraFEST assay sequencing came after antigen-specific CD4+ T cells were expanded with viral peptide pools. At the end of 10 days of culture, CD4+ T cells were isolated. The person's infection with SARS-CoV-2, confirmed by PCR, took place between March and December 2020. This CDR3 has 13 amino acids. From germline, CDR1 is LGHNA and CDR2 YNFKEQ. Trimming left V 0 bases short and J 3 bases short, with 5 bases between. This rearrangement joins TRBV4-2 to TRBJ1-2; no reliable D call. The sequence derives from a human donor who had a prior SARS-CoV-2 infection. The sequencing used CD4+ T cells from PBMCs cultured with a peptide pool, collected before COVID-19 vaccination. CDR3 nucleotides: TGTGCCAGCAGCCAAGATTCGGACTATGGCTACACCTTC. Translation: CASSQDSDYGYTF.